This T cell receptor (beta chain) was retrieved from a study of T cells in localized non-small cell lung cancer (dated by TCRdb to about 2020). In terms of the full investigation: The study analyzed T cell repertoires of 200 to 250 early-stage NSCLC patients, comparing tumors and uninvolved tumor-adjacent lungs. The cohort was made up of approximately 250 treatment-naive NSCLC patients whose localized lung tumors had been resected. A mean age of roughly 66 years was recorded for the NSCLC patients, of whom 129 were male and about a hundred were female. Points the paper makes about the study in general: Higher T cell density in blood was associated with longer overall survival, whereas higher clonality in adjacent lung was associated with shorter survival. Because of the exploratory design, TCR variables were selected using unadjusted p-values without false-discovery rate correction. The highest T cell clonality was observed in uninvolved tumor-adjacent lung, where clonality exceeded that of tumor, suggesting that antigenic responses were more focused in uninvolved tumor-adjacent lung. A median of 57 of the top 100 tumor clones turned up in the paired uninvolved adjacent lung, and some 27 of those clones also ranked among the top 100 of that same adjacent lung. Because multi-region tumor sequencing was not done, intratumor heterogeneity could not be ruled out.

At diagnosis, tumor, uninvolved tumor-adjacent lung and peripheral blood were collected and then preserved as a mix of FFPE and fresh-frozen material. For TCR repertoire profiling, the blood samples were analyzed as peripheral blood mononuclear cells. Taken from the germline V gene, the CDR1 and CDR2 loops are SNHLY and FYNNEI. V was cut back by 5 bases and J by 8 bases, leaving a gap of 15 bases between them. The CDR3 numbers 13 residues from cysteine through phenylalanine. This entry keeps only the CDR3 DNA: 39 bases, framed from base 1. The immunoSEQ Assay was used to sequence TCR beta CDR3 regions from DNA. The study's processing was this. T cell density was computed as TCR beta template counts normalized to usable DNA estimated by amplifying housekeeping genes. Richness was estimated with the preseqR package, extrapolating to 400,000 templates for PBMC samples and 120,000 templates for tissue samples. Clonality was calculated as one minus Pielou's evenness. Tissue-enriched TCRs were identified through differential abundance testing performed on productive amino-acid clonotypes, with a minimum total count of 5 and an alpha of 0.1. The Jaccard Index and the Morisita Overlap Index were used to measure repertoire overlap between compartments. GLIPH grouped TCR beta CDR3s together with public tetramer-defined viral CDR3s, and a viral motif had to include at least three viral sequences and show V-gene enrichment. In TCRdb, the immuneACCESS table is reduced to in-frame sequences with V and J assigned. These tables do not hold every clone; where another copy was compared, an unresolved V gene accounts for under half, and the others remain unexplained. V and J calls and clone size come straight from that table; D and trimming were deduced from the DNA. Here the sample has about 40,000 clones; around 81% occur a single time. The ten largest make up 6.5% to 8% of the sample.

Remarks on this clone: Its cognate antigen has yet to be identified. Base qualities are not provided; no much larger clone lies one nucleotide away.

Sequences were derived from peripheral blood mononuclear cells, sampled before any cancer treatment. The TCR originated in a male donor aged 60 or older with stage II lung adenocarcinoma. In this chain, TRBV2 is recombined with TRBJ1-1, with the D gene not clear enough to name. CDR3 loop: CASSLMAVGEAFF. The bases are TGTGCCAGCAGTCTTATGGCGGTTGGAGAAGCTTTCTTT.